This TCR beta chain was identified in a study of T cell changes during pregnancy in multiple sclerosis (dated by TCRdb to the late 2010s). At the level of the whole study: Changes in the T cell repertoire over the course of pregnancy were examined in this study in women with multiple sclerosis.

The library was prepared using the immunoSEQ multiplex PCR assay. In its TCRdb copy, this immuneACCESS table keeps in-frame sequences only and misses some clones. Where compared with another copy, unresolved V genes explain less than half of these, and the others have no known cause. The sample table records 90,000 to 120,000 clones; about nine tenths of these occur just once. 3.5% of the sample comes from the top ten. V and J lose 2 bases and 7 bases, and a span of 5 bases separates them. Inclusive of the bounding cysteine and phenylalanine, the CDR3 is 11 residues long. Left in the record is the CDR3 DNA by itself, 33 bases read in frame from the first base. The germline V gene supplies CDR1 SGHTA and CDR2 FQGNSA. A remark on this clone: Its recognized antigen is unknown. Per-nucleotide qualities are absent, and no much larger clonotype sits a single base away.

The rearrangement joined TRBV7-2 to TRBJ1-1; the D gene assignment is ambiguous. The receptor's source is a female donor with multiple sclerosis, enrolled in a pregnancy study. This specimen consisted of peripheral blood, obtained after pregnancy. The CDR3 has the sequence CASSLYSEAFF. The nucleotide sequence reads as follows: TGTGCCAGCAGCTTATATAGTGAAGCTTTCTTT.